This TCR beta chain was sequenced for a study of T cell repertoires in cytomegalovirus infection. Study background: Through public TCR beta signatures, both CMV infection and matching HLA type were indicated.

Germline V gene lookup returns CDR1 SSHAT and CDR2 FNYEAQ (reference sequence). The CDR3 loop spans 15 amino acids. The germline V and J ends were trimmed by 1 base and 4 bases, with 12 bases remaining between them. In its sample, this clonotype was seen many times. Its antigen is unknown. Study-wide results and limits: CMV-specific HLA-C-restricted TCR beta clonotypes dominated the ex vivo response.

One entry per CDR3 protein results from TCRdb running MiXCR on the reads. The data hold approximately 180,000 distinct CDR3 sequences, with roughly 19% observed a single time. Sequenced sample: PBMCs. This sequence joins TRBV7-7 and TRBJ2-3; D is unclear. The sequence was obtained from a human donor in good health (CMV status not recorded). Some clones in this sample may be carry-over from other donors' samples. CDR3 amino acids: CASSLEFSGPDTQYF. In nucleotides, the CDR3 is TGTGCCAGCAGCTTAGAGTTCTCTGGTCCAGATACGCAGTATTTT.